These T cell receptor beta chains were read from a single sample in a study of T-cell reconstitution after alpha-beta-depleted transplantation in children. TCRdb processed the PCR reads anew with MiXCR; each CDR3 protein has one entry. The data contain roughly 200,000 distinct CDR3 sequences, just over 14% of them singletons. Sequenced here: PBMCs from the stem cell graft donor, sampled from the stem cell graft. Every receptor here comes from a human donor who donated a stem cell graft to a child with acute lymphoblastic leukemia. CDR3s include the opening cysteine and the closing phenylalanine or tryptophan. A D gene is named only where the DNA matches it firmly. Size is omitted from some rows. Given values are once, few, many or a class for expanded clones.

D | size | J | V | CDR3 | DNA
. | many | TRBJ2-7 | TRBV10-3 | CAISDLLGVRWLYF | TGTGCCATCAGTGACCTACTAGGAGTCAGGTGGCTGTACTTC
. | . | TRBJ2-7 | TRBV2 | CASTSNRGTEQYF | TGTGCCAGCACCTCAAACCGGGGGACCGAGCAGTACTTC
. | . | TRBJ2-1 | TRBV28 | CASSSTGPGYEQFF | TGTGCCAGCAGTTCGACGGGCCCTGGGTATGAGCAGTTCTTC
TRBD2 | many | TRBJ2-1 | TRBV5-6 | CASKQGLAGGHEQFF | TGTGCCAGCAAACAAGGACTAGCGGGAGGGCATGAGCAGTTCTTC
. | many | TRBJ2-2 | TRBV19 | CASSDEYTGELFF | TGTGCCAGTAGTGACGAATACACCGGGGAGCTGTTTTTT
TRBD1 | many | TRBJ1-1 | TRBV5-1 | CASSLGGTGGTEAFF | TGTGCCAGCAGTTTAGGTGGGACAGGGGGCACTGAAGCTTTCTTT
. | few | TRBJ1-5 | TRBV7-8 | CASSLEADFSNQPQHF | TGTGCCAGCAGCTTAGAGGCAGACTTTAGCAATCAGCCCCAGCATTTT
. | many | TRBJ2-1 | TRBV7-9 | CASSSWTQRSYNEQFF | TGTGCCAGCAGCTCCTGGACTCAACGCTCCTACAATGAGCAGTTCTTC
. | many | TRBJ1-5 | TRBV12-3/TRBV12-4 | CASSLSYATENQPQHF | TGTGCCAGCAGTTTGAGTTATGCCACGGAGAATCAGCCCCAGCATTTT
. | . | TRBJ1-2 | TRBV6-5 | CASSYGAGDYGYTF | TGTGCCAGCAGTTATGGGGCAGGGGACTATGGCTACACCTTC
TRBD2 | many | TRBJ2-1 | TRBV9 | CASSPTSGQNNEQFF | TGTGCCAGCAGCCCTACTAGCGGGCAAAACAATGAGCAGTTCTTC
. | many | TRBJ2-2 | TRBV4-1 | CASSPARSGNTGELFF | TGCGCCAGCAGCCCAGCGCGGAGCGGTAACACCGGGGAGCTGTTTTTT
. | many | TRBJ2-3 | TRBV20-1 | CSARELSAFWDTQYF | TGCAGTGCTAGGGAACTTAGCGCCTTTTGGGATACGCAGTATTTT
. | . | TRBJ2-1 | TRBV20-1 | CSASGSGNEQFF | TGCAGTGCTAGCGGGAGCGGCAATGAGCAGTTCTTC
. | . | TRBJ1-1 | TRBV25-1 | CASSDHQGGREAFF | TGTGCCAGCAGTGATCATCAGGGTGGGCGTGAAGCTTTCTTT
. | many | TRBJ1-1 | TRBV12-3/TRBV12-4 | CASSFRAGRLGTEAFF | TGTGCCAGCAGTTTTAGGGCAGGGCGGCTGGGCACTGAAGCTTTCTTT
. | few | TRBJ1-1 | TRBV5-1 | CASSLAGAGWDTEAFF | TGCGCCAGCAGCTTGGCGGGTGCAGGTTGGGACACTGAAGCTTTCTTT
TRBD1 | many | TRBJ1-2 | TRBV29-1 | CSVEGTGFGGYTF | TGCAGCGTTGAGGGGACAGGGTTTGGTGGCTACACCTTC
. | . | TRBJ2-5 | TRBV20-1 | CSARDGTPQETQYF | TGCAGTGCTAGAGATGGGACTCCTCAAGAGACCCAGTACTTC
TRBD1 | many | TRBJ2-1 | TRBV28 | CASSTIHGQGLNEQFF | TGTGCCAGCAGTACGATCCACGGACAGGGGCTCAATGAGCAGTTCTTC
TRBD1 | many | TRBJ2-3 | TRBV27 | CASSSLDRGPDTQYF | TGTGCCAGCAGTTCCTTGGACAGGGGGCCGGATACGCAGTATTTT
TRBD2 | many | TRBJ2-7 | TRBV7-9 | CASSSRTSGYEQYF | TGTGCCAGCAGCTCGCGGACTAGCGGTTACGAGCAGTACTTC
TRBD1 | many | TRBJ1-5 | TRBV5-1 | CASSLDRAGNQPQHF | TGCGCCAGCAGCCTCGACAGGGCAGGGAATCAGCCCCAGCATTTT
TRBD2 | many | TRBJ2-7 | TRBV10-1 | CARNSGRGYEQYF | TGCGCCAGGAATAGCGGGAGAGGATACGAGCAGTACTTC
. | . | TRBJ2-1 | TRBV6-5 | CASRTGRNEQFF | TGTGCCAGCAGGACAGGGAGGAATGAGCAGTTCTTC
TRBD2 | few | TRBJ2-7 | TRBV29-1 | CSVGRTSGRSEQYF | TGCAGCGTTGGTAGGACTAGCGGGAGATCTGAGCAGTACTTC